This is a list of T cell receptor beta chains from one sample in a study of cytomegalovirus exposure and HLA in healthy donors. Sequenced by immunoSEQ multiplex PCR; TCRdb stores in-frame clones only, minus some. The sample comprises 130,000 or so clones, roughly 71% of which are singletons, and 1.2% to 1.5% rests with the top ten. Source material: PBMCs. The receptors derive from a woman between 40 and 55 years old in good health and CMV-seronegative. Each CDR3 is given with its conserved first and last residue. Each record gives: clone size, V gene, D gene, J gene, CDR3 DNA, CDR3 protein. The D gene is left open where the match is weak. For some rows the clone size is stated as once, few or many, or as a class when expanded; others skip it.

clone size: -; V gene: TRBV9; D gene: -; J gene: TRBJ1-2; CDR3 DNA: TGTGCCAGCAGCGTAGGGGGGGCTAACTATGGCTACACCTTC; CDR3 protein: CASSVGGANYGYTF
clone size: -; V gene: TRBV9; D gene: TRBD1; J gene: TRBJ2-5; CDR3 DNA: TGTGCCAGCACTACAGGGGCAGGTCAAGAGACCCAGTACTTC; CDR3 protein: CASTTGAGQETQYF
clone size: -; V gene: TRBV4-1; D gene: TRBD1; J gene: TRBJ1-2; CDR3 DNA: TGCGCCAGCACCAAACCGGGACAGGGGCCCCTAACTCGGTATGGCTACACCTTC; CDR3 protein: CASTKPGQGPLTRYGYTF
clone size: -; V gene: TRBV4-3; D gene: TRBD1; J gene: TRBJ2-7; CDR3 DNA: TGCGCCAGCAGCCGGACCCGACAGGGGAAGTCTTACGAGCAGTACTTC; CDR3 protein: CASSRTRQGKSYEQYF
clone size: few; V gene: TRBV28; D gene: -; J gene: TRBJ1-3; CDR3 DNA: TGTGCCAGCAGTCGACACTCCTCTGGAAACACCATATATTTT; CDR3 protein: CASSRHSSGNTIYF
clone size: -; V gene: TRBV7-2; D gene: -; J gene: TRBJ2-1; CDR3 DNA: TGTGCCAGCAGCTTACGGGTCACTACGAATGAGCAGTTCTTC; CDR3 protein: CASSLRVTTNEQFF
clone size: -; V gene: TRBV6-5; D gene: -; J gene: TRBJ1-5; CDR3 DNA: TGTGCCAGCAGTTACTCGGGGAGTAGTCAGCCCCAGCATTTT; CDR3 protein: CASSYSGSSQPQHF
clone size: -; V gene: TRBV7-9; D gene: -; J gene: TRBJ1-2; CDR3 DNA: TGTGCCAGCAGCTCACCCCCCGCCAGGGAAAAGGATGGCTACACCTTC; CDR3 protein: CASSSPPAREKDGYTF
clone size: -; V gene: TRBV10-3; D gene: -; J gene: TRBJ1-5; CDR3 DNA: TGTGCCAGCAATGGTGGCTTCAATCAGCCCCAGCATTTT; CDR3 protein: CASNGGFNQPQHF
clone size: -; V gene: TRBV2; D gene: -; J gene: TRBJ2-1; CDR3 DNA: TGTGCCAGCAGTGAACCGGGGGACTCGCGCCCCTACAATGAGCAGTTCTTC; CDR3 protein: CASSEPGDSRPYNEQFF
clone size: -; V gene: TRBV5-1; D gene: TRBD1; J gene: TRBJ1-4; CDR3 DNA: TGCGCCAGCAGTCGGACAGGGGGCCGGGGTGAAAAACTGTTTTTT; CDR3 protein: CASSRTGGRGEKLFF
clone size: few; V gene: TRBV5-6; D gene: -; J gene: TRBJ1-2; CDR3 DNA: TGTGCCAGCAGTTCCGGGTGGGCGGAGGTCTATGGCTACACCTTC; CDR3 protein: CASSSGWAEVYGYTF
clone size: -; V gene: TRBV18; D gene: -; J gene: TRBJ1-1; CDR3 DNA: TGTGCCAGCTCACAAGAGACAGGAATGAACACTGAAGCTTTCTTT; CDR3 protein: CASSQETGMNTEAFF
clone size: once; V gene: TRBV27; D gene: TRBD2; J gene: TRBJ2-1; CDR3 DNA: TGTGCCAGCAGACCGAACCAGCTAGCGGGGATTAACAATGAGCAGTTCTTC; CDR3 protein: CASRPNQLAGINNEQFF
clone size: once; V gene: TRBV29-1; D gene: TRBD1; J gene: TRBJ1-2; CDR3 DNA: TGCAGCGTTGATGGACAGGGGGTGGTGGGCTATGGCTACACCTTC; CDR3 protein: CSVDGQGVVGYGYTF
clone size: -; V gene: TRBV27; D gene: TRBD2; J gene: TRBJ2-1; CDR3 DNA: TGTGCCAGCACCCCGATTGGGACTAGCGGGTTTAATGAGCAGTTCTTC; CDR3 protein: CASTPIGTSGFNEQFF
clone size: -; V gene: TRBV13; D gene: -; J gene: TRBJ1-2; CDR3 DNA: TGTGCCAGCAGCTTGTTCAGCTATGGCTACACCTTC; CDR3 protein: CASSLFSYGYTF
clone size: -; V gene: TRBV28; D gene: -; J gene: TRBJ2-1; CDR3 DNA: TGTGCCAGCAGACAAACTAGTTCCTGGGGTGAGTTCTTC; CDR3 protein: CASRQTSSWGEFF
clone size: -; V gene: TRBV28; D gene: TRBD1; J gene: TRBJ1-5; CDR3 DNA: TGTGCCAGCACCCCGGCAACAGGGGGAAATCAGCCCCAGCATTTT; CDR3 protein: CASTPATGGNQPQHF
clone size: once; V gene: TRBV4-3; D gene: -; J gene: TRBJ2-7; CDR3 DNA: TGCGCCAGCAGCCAAGTGGGGGGGCCCTGCGAGCAGTACTTC; CDR3 protein: CASSQVGGPCEQYF
clone size: -; V gene: TRBV29-1; D gene: -; J gene: TRBJ1-2; CDR3 DNA: TGCAGCGTCCCCAGGTCTTGGGAGGGTGGCTACACCTTC; CDR3 protein: CSVPRSWEGGYTF
clone size: -; V gene: TRBV5-1; D gene: TRBD1; J gene: TRBJ2-2; CDR3 DNA: TGCGCCAGCAGCTTGGCCGACAGGGAGACCGGGGAGCTGTTTTTT; CDR3 protein: CASSLADRETGELFF
clone size: -; V gene: TRBV6-1; D gene: -; J gene: TRBJ1-1; CDR3 DNA: TGTGCCAGCAGTGACCGACTGGGCACTGAAGCTTTCTTT; CDR3 protein: CASSDRLGTEAFF
clone size: few; V gene: TRBV28; D gene: -; J gene: TRBJ1-1; CDR3 DNA: TGTGCCAGCAGTTTAATTCAGAACCCAGCTTTCTTT; CDR3 protein: CASSLIQNPAFF
clone size: -; V gene: TRBV5-8; D gene: -; J gene: TRBJ2-7; CDR3 DNA: TGTGCCAGCAGCATTAGACAGAGCCCCTACGAGCAGTACTTC; CDR3 protein: CASSIRQSPYEQYF
clone size: -; V gene: TRBV5-4; D gene: -; J gene: TRBJ1-2; CDR3 DNA: TGTGCCAGCGCGGGCGGGGGGGCGGACTGGGGCTACACCTTC; CDR3 protein: CASAGGGADWGYTF
clone size: once; V gene: TRBV6-5; D gene: TRBD1; J gene: TRBJ2-1; CDR3 DNA: TGTGCCAGCAGCTTGGGACAGATAGACAATGAGCAGTTCTTC; CDR3 protein: CASSLGQIDNEQFF
clone size: -; V gene: TRBV29-1; D gene: -; J gene: TRBJ2-2; CDR3 DNA: TGCAGCGTTGAAGAGCGCGGGACGGTGAACACCGGGGAGCTGTTTTTT; CDR3 protein: CSVEERGTVNTGELFF
clone size: -; V gene: TRBV6-5; D gene: -; J gene: TRBJ2-5; CDR3 DNA: TGTGCCAGCAGTCACGAAGAGGGGGTTCAGACCCAGTACTTC; CDR3 protein: CASSHEEGVQTQYF
clone size: once; V gene: TRBV27; D gene: -; J gene: TRBJ1-6; CDR3 DNA: TGTGCCAGCAGTTATCAGGGAACCAATTCACCCCTCCACTTT; CDR3 protein: CASSYQGTNSPLHF
clone size: -; V gene: TRBV5-1; D gene: -; J gene: TRBJ2-7; CDR3 DNA: TGCGCCAGCAAGGTAGGGGAATACGAGCAGTACTTC; CDR3 protein: CASKVGEYEQYF
clone size: -; V gene: TRBV7-2; D gene: -; J gene: TRBJ2-5; CDR3 DNA: TGTGCCAGCAGCTTAGTTCCAGGGGTGGTCCAAGAGACCCAGTACTTC; CDR3 protein: CASSLVPGVVQETQYF
clone size: -; V gene: TRBV6-5; D gene: TRBD1; J gene: TRBJ2-7; CDR3 DNA: TGTGCCAGCAGTTACCGTGAGACAGGGGGCTACGAGCAGTACTTC; CDR3 protein: CASSYRETGGYEQYF
clone size: -; V gene: TRBV5-4; D gene: -; J gene: TRBJ1-1; CDR3 DNA: TGTGCCAGCAGCTTGGAGGAGGGCACTGAAGCTTTCTTT; CDR3 protein: CASSLEEGTEAFF
clone size: once; V gene: TRBV18; D gene: -; J gene: TRBJ2-7; CDR3 DNA: TGTGCCAGCTCACCACCGACAGGCCGCGAGCAGTACTTC; CDR3 protein: CASSPPTGREQYF
clone size: -; V gene: TRBV5-4; D gene: TRBD1; J gene: TRBJ1-2; CDR3 DNA: TGTGCCAGCAGCACAGGACAGGGGGCTGTTGGCTACACCTTC; CDR3 protein: CASSTGQGAVGYTF
clone size: -; V gene: TRBV19; D gene: TRBD1; J gene: TRBJ2-1; CDR3 DNA: TGTGCCAGTAGTATAGATAGCAGGGGGAATGAGCAGTTCTTC; CDR3 protein: CASSIDSRGNEQFF
clone size: few; V gene: TRBV4-3; D gene: -; J gene: TRBJ1-1; CDR3 DNA: TGCGCCAGCAGCCAAGTGGGCGGGGGGGAAGCTTTCTTT; CDR3 protein: CASSQVGGGEAFF
clone size: -; V gene: TRBV6-5; D gene: TRBD2; J gene: TRBJ2-1; CDR3 DNA: TGTGCCAGCAGTTACCGTAGCGGGGCCTACAATGAGCAGTTCTTC; CDR3 protein: CASSYRSGAYNEQFF
clone size: -; V gene: TRBV14; D gene: TRBD2; J gene: TRBJ2-1; CDR3 DNA: TGTGCCAGCAGCCACACAACCGGACTAGCGAGGTACGAGCAGTTCTTC; CDR3 protein: CASSHTTGLARYEQFF
clone size: few; V gene: TRBV18; D gene: TRBD1; J gene: TRBJ2-3; CDR3 DNA: TGTGCCAGCTCACCCGGGCAGGGGGTGGGCACAGATACGCAGTATTTT; CDR3 protein: CASSPGQGVGTDTQYF
clone size: -; V gene: TRBV29-1; D gene: TRBD1; J gene: TRBJ2-1; CDR3 DNA: TGCAGCGTTGGATTCGGGGCCGCAGGGGGACATGAGCAGTTCTTC; CDR3 protein: CSVGFGAAGGHEQFF
clone size: -; V gene: TRBV2; D gene: -; J gene: TRBJ1-1; CDR3 DNA: TGTGCCAGCAAGACTGTTCTAGCTGTTACTGAAGCTTTCTTT; CDR3 protein: CASKTVLAVTEAFF
clone size: -; V gene: TRBV29-1; D gene: -; J gene: TRBJ2-7; CDR3 DNA: TGCAGCGTTGAGGGGAGGACAGGCGAATTCTACGAGCAGTACTTC; CDR3 protein: CSVEGRTGEFYEQYF
clone size: -; V gene: TRBV11-2; D gene: TRBD2; J gene: TRBJ2-3; CDR3 DNA: TGTGCCAGCAGCTTAAACGGCGGGGGGACCAGGGATACGCAGTATTTT; CDR3 protein: CASSLNGGGTRDTQYF
clone size: -; V gene: TRBV5-1; D gene: TRBD2; J gene: TRBJ2-1; CDR3 DNA: TGCGCCAGCAGCGCCCGTTGGGAGACGGGACTAGCCTACAATGAGCAGTTCTTC; CDR3 protein: CASSARWETGLAYNEQFF